The 27 T cell receptor beta chains below all came from one sample that was sequenced in a study of CXCR3-negative and CXCR3-positive naive CD8 T cells. Study-wide results and limits: TRB CDR3 hydrophobicity was greater in CXCR3-positive naive cells than in CXCR3-negative naive cells.

For these TCRs, the target antigens are not known. It was by 5' RACE with UMI labels that the TRB cDNA libraries were prepared. TCRdb reprocessed the 5' RACE reads and reports one entry per CDR3 protein, with no DNA. The sample is made up of approximately 89,000 distinct CDR3 sequences, and the top ten hold 0.5% to 0.6% of it. Material: naive CXCR3+ CD8+ T cells from blood. Described subset: CD45RO-CCR7+CD27+CD95- naive CD8+ T cells expressing CXCR3 (TNR3+). These receptors were taken from a human donor in good health. Some clones in this sample may be carry-over from other donors' samples.

The chain couples TRBV15 to TRBJ2-5. Looked up from germline, CDR1 is LNHNV and CDR2 is YYDKDF (reference sequence). The length of the CDR3 is 12 residues. The CDR3 here is CATSREGETQYF.

This chain connects TRBV19 to TRBJ2-1; there is no DNA to check the TCRdb D call of TRBD2. The CDR3 spans 15 residues. Germline CDR1 reads LNHDA; CDR2 reads SQIVND (reference sequence). The CDR3: CASSIGTSGRNEQFF. Full variable domain (rest looked up from reference TRBV19 and TRBJ2-1): DGGITQSPKYLFRKEGQNVTLSCEQNLNHDAMYWYRQDPGQGLRLIYYSQIVNDFQKGDIAEGYSVSREKKESFPLTVTSAQKNPTAFYLCASSIGTSGRNEQFFGPGTRLTVL.

The gene calls are TRBV7-8 and TRBJ2-7; the D gene TCRdb calls, TRBD1, cannot be checked with no DNA. The CDR3 totals 16 residues. CDR1 is SGHVS, CDR2 FQNEAQ, per germline. The CDR3 region is CASSRPLAGAPYEQYF.

The genes are TRBV27 and TRBJ2-7; TCRdb selects TRBD2, and the lack of DNA leaves this call unchecked. The CDR3 contains 14 residues. Germline-derived CDR1 and CDR2 are MNHEY and SMNVEV (reference sequence). CDR3 region: CASSHSGDRYEQYF.

This rearrangement joins TRBV21-1 to TRBJ2-1. TRBV21-1 is termed a pseudogene. The CDR3 spans 13 residues. This CDR3 reads CASSSSTYNEQFF.

This chain joins TRBV13 and TRBJ1-1; TCRdb outputs TRBD1, but without DNA this stays unchecked. The CDR3 has 15 amino acids. The V gene's germline CDR1 is PRHDT and CDR2 FYEKMQ (reference sequence). CDR3 residues: CASSFDRGLNTEAFF.

The rearrangement uses TRBV14 and TRBJ2-7. The germline V gene has CDR1 SGHDN and CDR2 FVKESK. The CDR3 totals 14 residues. The chain's CDR3 is CASSQNAANYEQYF.

The chain combines TRBV5-1 with TRBJ2-1; the TRBD2 assignment by TCRdb is unverifiable without DNA. Germline-derived CDR1 and CDR2 are SGHRS and YFSETQ. CDR3 length: 15 amino acids. CDR3 amino acids: CASSFLTGGDNEQFF.

The genes are TRBV15 and TRBJ2-1; the TCRdb call, TRBD2, lacks DNA for checking. Germline values: CDR1 LNHNV, CDR2 YYDKDF (reference sequence). This CDR3 region has 14 residues. The CDR3 sequence: CATSQAGDLDEQFF. The full variable domain, completed using reference TRBV15 and TRBJ2-1, is DAMVIQNPRYQVTQFGKPVTLSCSQTLNHNVMYWYQQKSSQAPKLLFHYYDKDFNNEADTPDNFQSRRPNTSFCFLDIRSPGLGDTAMYLCATSQAGDLDEQFFGPGTRLTVL.

The chain uses TRBV4-1 and TRBJ1-2; as DNA is missing, the TRBD1 call by TCRdb cannot be tested. CDR3 length equals 15 residues. CDR1 is MGHRA and CDR2 is YSYEKL in the germline V gene. The CDR3 sequence: CASSHEPGQRSGYTF.

The chain is built from TRBV29-1 and TRBJ2-7; TCRdb selects TRBD1, and the lack of DNA leaves this call unchecked. Germline CDR1 reads SQVTM; CDR2 reads ANQGSEA. CDR3 length: 13 residues. Here the CDR3 reads CSVEGGTGGEQYF.

J is TRBJ2-7 and V is TRBV12-3 or TRBV12-4. This CDR3 contains 12 residues. CDR3 protein: CASTLDGNEQYF.

This chain joins TRBV5-1 and TRBJ1-5; TCRdb's D gene call, TRBD1, goes unchecked for lack of DNA. CDR1 is SGHRS, CDR2 YFSETQ, per germline. CDR3 size: 14 residues. CDR3 residues: CASSIDSFNQPQHF. Drawing the rest from reference TRBV5-1 and TRBJ1-5, the complete variable domain is KAGVTQTPRYLIKTRGQQVTLSCSPISGHRSVSWYQQTPGQGLQFLFEYFSETQRNKGNFPGRFSGRQFSNSRSEMNVSTLELGDSALYLCASSIDSFNQPQHFGDGTRLSIL.

The chain employs TRBV4-2 and TRBJ2-1. This CDR3 spans 16 amino acids. CDR1 and CDR2 (germline): LGHNA, YNFKEQ. The CDR3 reads CASSQEDATGYNEQFF.

CDR3: CASSSDDRTDTQYF. The chain is built from TRBV7-9 and TRBJ2-3. Germline lookup yields CDR1 SEHNR and CDR2 FQNEAQ (reference sequence). There are 14 residues in the CDR3.

The rearrangement links TRBV7-2 to TRBJ2-3. Germline CDR1 reads SGHTA; CDR2 reads FQGNSA. The CDR3 is 15 amino acids. This CDR3 reads CASSLLMSGTDTQYF.

V gene TRBV12-3 or TRBV12-4 combines with J gene TRBJ1-5. CDR3 size: 13 residues. CDR3 residues: CASSLDGNQPQHF.

V gene TRBV4-3 combines with J gene TRBJ2-1; TCRdb gives TRBD2 as the D gene, but with no DNA this cannot be confirmed. Per germline, CDR1 LGHNA and CDR2 YSLEER. This CDR3 has 15 amino acids. The CDR3 reads CASSQGGSDYNEQFF.

The V and J genes are TRBV12-3 or TRBV12-4 and TRBJ2-3; the D gene TCRdb calls, TRBD2, cannot be checked with no DNA. The CDR3 runs 16 residues. The CDR3 reads CASSLLASGRGDTQYF.

The gene calls are TRBV5-1 and TRBJ2-7; TCRdb calls TRBD2, which cannot be checked without DNA. This CDR3 has 13 amino acids. Looked up from germline, CDR1 is SGHRS and CDR2 is YFSETQ. CDR3 in amino acids: CASSFVEGYEQYF.

The gene calls are TRBV12-3 or TRBV12-4 and TRBJ1-3. This CDR3 comprises 13 residues. The chain's CDR3 is CASSNPEGNTIYF.

V usage is TRBV5-1 and J usage is TRBJ1-2; TCRdb designates TRBD1, a call that cannot be tested without DNA. Germline lookup yields CDR1 SGHRS and CDR2 YFSETQ. The CDR3 covers 15 residues. The CDR3 sequence is CASSSGTGPLYGYTF.

This chain connects TRBV7-9 to TRBJ2-1. CDR3 length: 15 amino acids. Germline V gene lookup returns CDR1 SEHNR and CDR2 FQNEAQ (reference sequence). The CDR3: CASSVAWDYYNEQFF. Filled out from reference TRBV7-9 and TRBJ2-1, the complete variable domain reads DTGVSQNPRHKITKRGQNVTFRCDPISEHNRLYWYRQTLGQGPEFLTYFQNEAQLEKSRLLSDRFSAERPKGSFSTLEIQRTEQGDSAMYLCASSVAWDYYNEQFFGPGTRLTVL.

CDR3 protein: CASSLDYPSGDTDTQYF. The chain has TRBV11-3 and TRBJ2-3; TCRdb designates TRBD2, a call that cannot be tested without DNA. Germline CDR1 and CDR2: SGHNT and YENEEA. This CDR3 contains 17 residues.

The CDR3 loop reads CASSGTSGGTAYNEQFF. V usage is TRBV19 and J usage is TRBJ2-1; the TCRdb call, TRBD2, lacks DNA for checking. The CDR3 is 17 residues long. The V gene's germline CDR1 is LNHDA and CDR2 SQIVND (reference sequence).

This chain uses TRBV4-3 with TRBJ2-7. CDR1 and CDR2 from the germline V gene are LGHNA and YSLEER. This CDR3 is built from 15 residues. CDR3 residues: CASSSLETSSYEQYF.

This chain uses TRBV21-1 with TRBJ1-5; TCRdb's D gene call, TRBD1, goes unchecked for lack of DNA. TRBV21-1 is shown as a pseudogene. The CDR3 is 16 residues long. The CDR3 region is CASSPRDRGQDQPQHF.